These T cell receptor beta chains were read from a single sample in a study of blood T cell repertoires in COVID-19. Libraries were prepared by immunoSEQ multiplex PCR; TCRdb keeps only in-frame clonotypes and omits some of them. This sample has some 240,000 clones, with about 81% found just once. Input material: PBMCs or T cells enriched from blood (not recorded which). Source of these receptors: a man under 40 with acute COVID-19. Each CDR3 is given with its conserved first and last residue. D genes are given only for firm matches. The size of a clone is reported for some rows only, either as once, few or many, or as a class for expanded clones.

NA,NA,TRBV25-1,CASSEWGGRDQPQHF
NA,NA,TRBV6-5,CASSLRLFTDTQYF
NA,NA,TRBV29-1,CSVAGLYTEAFF
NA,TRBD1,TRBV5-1,CASSLLGQAASSYNEQFF
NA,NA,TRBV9,CASSVAQGNTGELFF
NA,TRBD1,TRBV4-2,CASSQEGNNRGGNEKLFF
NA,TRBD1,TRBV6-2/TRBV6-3,CASSYQRTGPTQHF
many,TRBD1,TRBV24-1,CATSDPGQGDTGELFF
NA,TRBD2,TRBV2,CASKSGIFGETQYF
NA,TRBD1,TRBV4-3,CASSQGDRPNYGYTF
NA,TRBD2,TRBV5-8,CASSLGLAGEYNEQFF
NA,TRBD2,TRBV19,CASLSSSGTNTGELFF
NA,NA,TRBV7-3,CASKDSHTGELFF
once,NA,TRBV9,CASSVSTSGANVLTF
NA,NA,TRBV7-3,CASSLPESGEAFF
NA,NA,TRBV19,CASSTPRGNTEAFF
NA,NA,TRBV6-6,CASSRVGGNEKLFF
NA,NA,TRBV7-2,CASSFQGNYGYTF
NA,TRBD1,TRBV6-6,CASSGQGISGTEAFF
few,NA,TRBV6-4,CASSEVGGDNTGELFF
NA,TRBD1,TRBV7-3,CASSPHPTGVNYGYTF
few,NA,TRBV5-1,CASSLAGTTGQPQHF
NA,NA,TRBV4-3,CASSQTDRSSGANVLTF